This T cell receptor (beta chain) was captured by sequencing in a study of T cell changes during pregnancy in multiple sclerosis. Using immunoSEQ multiplex PCR, the repertoire was profiled, and TCRdb retains in-frame clones only, with some absent. The sample records 55,000 or so clones, 80% to 95% being singletons. Trimming took 4 bases from V and 6 from J, leaving 13 bases between them. The CDR3 covers 13 residues. The clonotype comes from a female donor with multiple sclerosis, enrolled in a pregnancy study. The chain carries TRBV5-3 and TRBJ1-1; the D gene is possibly TRBD1 (5 bases). TRBV5-3 counts as an open reading frame of uncertain function. This sample comprised CD4+ T cells from peripheral blood mononuclear cells, obtained after pregnancy. CDR3 amino acids: CARSRPIRAEAFF. The CDR3 coding sequence is TGTGCCAGAAGCAGACCTATCAGGGCTGAAGCTTTCTTT.